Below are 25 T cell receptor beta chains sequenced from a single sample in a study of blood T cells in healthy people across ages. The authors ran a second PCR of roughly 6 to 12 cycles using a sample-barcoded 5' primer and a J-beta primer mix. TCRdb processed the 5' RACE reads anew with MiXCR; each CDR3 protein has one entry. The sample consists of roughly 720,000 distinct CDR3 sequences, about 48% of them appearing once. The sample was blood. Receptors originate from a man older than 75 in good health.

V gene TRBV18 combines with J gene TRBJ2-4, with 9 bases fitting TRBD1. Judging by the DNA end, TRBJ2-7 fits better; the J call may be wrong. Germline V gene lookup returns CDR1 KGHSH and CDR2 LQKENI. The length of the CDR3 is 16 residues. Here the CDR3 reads CASSPLSGQGYAEQYF. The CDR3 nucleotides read TGTGCCAGCTCACCACTTTCCGGACAGGGGTACGCCGAGCAGTACTTC.

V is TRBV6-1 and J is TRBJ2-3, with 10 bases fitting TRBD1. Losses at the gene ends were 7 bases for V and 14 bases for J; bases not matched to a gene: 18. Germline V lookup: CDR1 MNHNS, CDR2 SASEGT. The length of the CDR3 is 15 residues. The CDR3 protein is CASTLDRGRNRYAYF. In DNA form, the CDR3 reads TGTGCCAGCACGTTAGACAGGGGGCGGAACAGATACGCGTATTTT.

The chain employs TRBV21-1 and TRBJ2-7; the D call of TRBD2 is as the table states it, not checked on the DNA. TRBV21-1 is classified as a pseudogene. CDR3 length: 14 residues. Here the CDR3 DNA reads TGTGCCAGCATTCGGAGGGGTGGCTCCTACGAGCAGTACTTC. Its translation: CASIRRGGSYEQYF.

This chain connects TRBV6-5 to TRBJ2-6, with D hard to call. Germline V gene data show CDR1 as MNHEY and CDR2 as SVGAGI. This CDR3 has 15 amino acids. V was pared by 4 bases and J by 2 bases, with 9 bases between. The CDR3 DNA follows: TGTGCCAGCAGTTCCCCCGTTGCTGGGGCCAACGTCCTGACTTTC. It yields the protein CASSSPVAGANVLTF.

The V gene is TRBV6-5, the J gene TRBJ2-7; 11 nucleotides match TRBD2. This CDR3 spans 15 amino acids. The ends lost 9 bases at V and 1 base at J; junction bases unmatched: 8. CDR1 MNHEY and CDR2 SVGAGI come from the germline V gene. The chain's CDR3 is CASRLAGGPSYEQYF. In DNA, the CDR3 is TGTGCCAGTCGTTTAGCGGGAGGGCCGTCCTACGAGCAGTACTTC.

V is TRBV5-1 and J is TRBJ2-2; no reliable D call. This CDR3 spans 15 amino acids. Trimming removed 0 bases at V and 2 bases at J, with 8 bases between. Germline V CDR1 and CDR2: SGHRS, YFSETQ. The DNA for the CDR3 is TGCGCCAGCAGCTTGGTTATGTCCAACACCGGGGAGCTGTTTTTT. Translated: CASSLVMSNTGELFF.

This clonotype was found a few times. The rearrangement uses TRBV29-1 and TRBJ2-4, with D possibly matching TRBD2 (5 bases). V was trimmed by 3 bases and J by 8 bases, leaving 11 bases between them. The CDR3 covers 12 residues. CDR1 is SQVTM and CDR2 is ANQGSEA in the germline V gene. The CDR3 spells CSVDTSLDIQYF. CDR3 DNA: TGCAGCGTTGACACTAGTTTAGACATTCAGTACTTC.

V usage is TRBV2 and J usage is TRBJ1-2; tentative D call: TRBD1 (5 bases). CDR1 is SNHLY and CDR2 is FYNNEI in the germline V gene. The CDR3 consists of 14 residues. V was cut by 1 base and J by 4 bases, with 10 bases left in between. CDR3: CASSEGDRTYGYTF. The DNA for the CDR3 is TGTGCCAGCAGTGAAGGCGACAGAACCTATGGCTACACCTTC. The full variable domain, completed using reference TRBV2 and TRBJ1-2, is EPEVTQTPSHQVTQMGQEVILRCVPISNHLYFYWYRQILGQKVEFLVSFYNNEISEKSEIFDDQFSVERPDGSNFTLKIRSTKLEDSAMYFCASSEGDRTYGYTFGSGTRLTVV.

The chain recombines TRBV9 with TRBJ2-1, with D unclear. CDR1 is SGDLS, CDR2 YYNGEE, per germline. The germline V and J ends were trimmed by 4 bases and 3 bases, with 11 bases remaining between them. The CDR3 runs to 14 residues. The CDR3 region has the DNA TGTGCCAGCAGCCCCCTGTTGGGCTACAATGAGCAGTTCTTC. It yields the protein CASSPLLGYNEQFF.

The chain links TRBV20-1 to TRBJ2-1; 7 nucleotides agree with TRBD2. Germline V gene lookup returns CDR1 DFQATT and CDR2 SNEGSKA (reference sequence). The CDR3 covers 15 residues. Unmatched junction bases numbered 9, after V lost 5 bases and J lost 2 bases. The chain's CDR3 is CSAPTSSGPYNEQFF. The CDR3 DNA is TGCAGTGCTCCTACCTCTAGCGGCCCCTACAATGAGCAGTTCTTC.

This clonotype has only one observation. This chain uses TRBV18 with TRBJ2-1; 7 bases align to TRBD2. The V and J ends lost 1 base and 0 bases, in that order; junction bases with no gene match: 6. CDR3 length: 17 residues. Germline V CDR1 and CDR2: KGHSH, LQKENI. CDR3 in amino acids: CASSPLASGSSYNEQFF. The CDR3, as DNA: TGTGCCAGCTCACCACTCGCTAGCGGCAGCTCCTACAATGAGCAGTTCTTC.

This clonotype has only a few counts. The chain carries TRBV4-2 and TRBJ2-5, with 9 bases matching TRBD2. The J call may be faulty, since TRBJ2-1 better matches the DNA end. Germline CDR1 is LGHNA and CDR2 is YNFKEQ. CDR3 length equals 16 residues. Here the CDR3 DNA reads TGTGCCAGCGGGGCCAGCGGGAGGAAGGACCAAGAGACCCAGTTCTTC. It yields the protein CASGASGRKDQETQFF.

The CDR3 protein is CASTPNEKLFF. The CDR3 DNA reads as TGTGCCAGCACCCCTAATGAAAAACTGTTTTTT. The V gene is TRBV21-1, the J gene TRBJ1-4. TRBV21-1 is designated a pseudogene. CDR3 length equals 11 residues.

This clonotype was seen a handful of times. The CDR3 nucleotides are TGCAGCGTTGACGACGTCTCGGCGACCCAGTACTTC. It codes for CSVDDVSATQYF. The chain couples TRBV29-1 to TRBJ2-5; D is ambiguous. Germline loops: CDR1 SQVTM, CDR2 ANQGSEA. V was shortened by 3 bases and J by 7 bases, with 12 bases between the two germline ends. The CDR3 contains 12 residues.

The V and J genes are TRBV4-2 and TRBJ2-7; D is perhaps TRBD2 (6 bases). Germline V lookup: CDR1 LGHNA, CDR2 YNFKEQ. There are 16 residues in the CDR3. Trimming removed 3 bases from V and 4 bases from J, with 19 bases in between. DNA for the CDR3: TGTGCCAGCAGCCAGTCCGTCCCGGGACTCAAGTACGAGCAGTACTTC. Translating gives CASSQSVPGLKYEQYF.

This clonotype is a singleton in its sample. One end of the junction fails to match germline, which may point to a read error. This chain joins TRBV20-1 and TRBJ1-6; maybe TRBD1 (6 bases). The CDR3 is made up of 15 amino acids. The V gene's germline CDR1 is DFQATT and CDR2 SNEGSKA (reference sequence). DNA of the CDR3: TGCAGTGCCTTAGACAGGAGCTCCTATGATTCACCCCTCCACTTT. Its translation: CSALDRSSYDSPLHF.

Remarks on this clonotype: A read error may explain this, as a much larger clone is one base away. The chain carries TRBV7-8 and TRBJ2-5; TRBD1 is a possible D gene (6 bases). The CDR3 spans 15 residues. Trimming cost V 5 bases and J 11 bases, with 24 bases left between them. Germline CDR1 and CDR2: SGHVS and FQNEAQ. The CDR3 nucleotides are TGTGCCAGCAGCCGGACCGGGGACACTTACAATGAGCAGTACTTC. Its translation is CASSRTGDTYNEQYF.

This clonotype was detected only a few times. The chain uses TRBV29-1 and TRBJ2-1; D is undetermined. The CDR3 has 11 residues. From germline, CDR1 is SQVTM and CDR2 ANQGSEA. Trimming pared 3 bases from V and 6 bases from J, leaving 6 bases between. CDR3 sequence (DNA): TGCAGCGTTGATGTCACCAATGAGCAGTTCTTC. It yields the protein CSVDVTNEQFF.

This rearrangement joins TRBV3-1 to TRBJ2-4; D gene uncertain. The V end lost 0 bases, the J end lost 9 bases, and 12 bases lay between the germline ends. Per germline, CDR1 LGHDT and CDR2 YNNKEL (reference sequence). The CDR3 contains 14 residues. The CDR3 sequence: CASSQDSSVSIQYF. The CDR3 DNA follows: TGTGCCAGCAGCCAAGATTCGTCGGTGAGCATTCAGTACTTC.

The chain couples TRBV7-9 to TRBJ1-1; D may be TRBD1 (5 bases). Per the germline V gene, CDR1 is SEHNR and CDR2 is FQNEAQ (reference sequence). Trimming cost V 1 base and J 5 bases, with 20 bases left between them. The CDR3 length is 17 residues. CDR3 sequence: CASSLGRGGSRRTEAFF. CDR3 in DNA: TGTGCCAGCAGCTTAGGCCGGGGCGGCAGTAGAAGGACTGAAGCTTTCTTT.

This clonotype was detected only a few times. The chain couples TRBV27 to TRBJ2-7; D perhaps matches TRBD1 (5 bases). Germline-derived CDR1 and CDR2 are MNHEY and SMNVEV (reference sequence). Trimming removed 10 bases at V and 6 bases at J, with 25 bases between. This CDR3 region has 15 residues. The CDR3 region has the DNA TGTGCCACCGCGCCGTTAGCCAGGGAATCGGGCGAGCAGTACTTC. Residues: CATAPLARESGEQYF.

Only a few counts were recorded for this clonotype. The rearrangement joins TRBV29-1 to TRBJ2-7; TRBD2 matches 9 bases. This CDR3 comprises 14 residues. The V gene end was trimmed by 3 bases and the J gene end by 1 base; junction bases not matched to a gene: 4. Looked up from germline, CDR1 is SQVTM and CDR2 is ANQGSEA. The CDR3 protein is CSVDSAGGSYEQYF. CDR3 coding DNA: TGCAGCGTTGATTCTGCGGGAGGGTCCTACGAGCAGTACTTC.

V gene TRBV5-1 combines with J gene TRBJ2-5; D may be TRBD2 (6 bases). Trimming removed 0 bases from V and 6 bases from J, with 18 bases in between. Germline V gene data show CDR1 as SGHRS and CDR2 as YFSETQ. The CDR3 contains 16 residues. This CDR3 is CASSLAPSAGAKTQYF. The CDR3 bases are TGCGCCAGCAGCTTGGCCCCTAGCGCCGGAGCTAAGACCCAGTACTTC.

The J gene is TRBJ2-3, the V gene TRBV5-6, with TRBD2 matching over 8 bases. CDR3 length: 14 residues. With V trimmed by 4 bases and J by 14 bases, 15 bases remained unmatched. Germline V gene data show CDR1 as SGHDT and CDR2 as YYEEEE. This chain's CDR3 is CASSLWREARYAYF. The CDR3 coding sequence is TGTGCCAGCAGCCTGTGGCGGGAGGCCAGATACGCGTATTTT. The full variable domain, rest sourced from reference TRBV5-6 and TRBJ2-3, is DAGVTQSPTHLIKTRGQQVTLRCSPKSGHDTVSWYQQALGQGPQFIFQYYEEEERQRGNFPDRFSGHQFPNYSSELNVNALLLGDSALYLCASSLWREARYAYFGPGTRLTVL.

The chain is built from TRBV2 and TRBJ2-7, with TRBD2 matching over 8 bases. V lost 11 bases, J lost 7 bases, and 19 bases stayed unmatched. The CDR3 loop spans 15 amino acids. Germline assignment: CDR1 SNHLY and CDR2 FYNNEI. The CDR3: CARRSGRSSYNEQYF. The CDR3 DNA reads TGTGCCCGAAGGAGCGGGAGAAGCTCCTACAATGAGCAGTACTTC.